This entry concerns a single TCR beta chain. This clone was counted only a few times. Its antigen has not been determined. Nothing much larger sits one base from this clone, and base qualities are not available. Patients with autoimmune disease history or receiving systemic immunosuppression were excluded from the trial. In every dose cohort, peripheral blood was drawn for TCR sequencing at baseline, cycle 4 day 1, and cycle 7 day 1. Samples were obtained from an open-label, multicenter, first-in-human phase I dose-escalation trial of ivuxolimab. Adults with locally advanced or metastatic melanoma, renal cell carcinoma, hepatocellular carcinoma or head and neck squamous cell carcinoma were enrolled in the trial. Before TCR sequencing, CD4+ T cells and CD8+ T cells from peripheral blood were sorted into separate populations. V has 10 bases trimmed and J has 6 bases trimmed; junction bases matching no gene number 9. In the germline V gene, CDR1 corresponds to SGHAT and CDR2 to FQNNGV. Counted from cysteine to phenylalanine, this CDR3 has 15 amino acids. Only the CDR3 part of the read is kept: 45 bases, read in frame from the first base.

The source of the sample is a study of OX40 agonist ivuxolimab in advanced cancers. At the level of the whole study: Ivuxolimab was an agonistic, fully human IgG2 monoclonal antibody directed against OX40 (CD134), a costimulatory receptor. Intravenous ivuxolimab was administered to patients every 2 weeks at six dose levels: 0.01, 0.1, 0.3, 1.5, 3 and 10 mg/kg. Of the roughly 51 patients in dose escalation, about 20 had hepatocellular carcinoma, roughly 15 had melanoma, 9 had renal cell carcinoma and 9 had head and neck cancer. A male proportion of 82.7% and a mean age of around 60 years, ranging from 23 to 79, were recorded for the dose-escalation cohort. Prior anti-PD-1, anti-PD-L1 or anti-CTLA-4 therapy was permitted, and checkpoint inhibitors had been received by less than 45% of dose-escalation patients. Partial responses occurred in three dose-escalation patients, of whom one had hepatocellular carcinoma and two had cutaneous melanoma. The purpose of peripheral TCRbeta sequencing was to test whether ivuxolimab changed TCR sequence diversity and led to clonal T-cell expansion. The paper describes the monotherapy dose-escalation part (N of about 47 patients) of the phase I trial of ivuxolimab.

On the study overall, not on this receptor specifically: Clonal expansion of both CD4+ and CD8+ blood T cells was observed from baseline to week 6 at doses 0.1 to 3.0 mg/kg. Low levels of normalized T-cell clonal expansion were also seen in some patients who did not respond. In partial responders in the 0.1-3.0 mg/kg groups, normalized peripheral clonal expansion was found to be among the lowest, especially among CD8+ T cells. The antigen specificity of the clonally expanded peripheral T cells was not determined. After ivuxolimab, CD8+ T cells had more expanded clones than CD4+ T cells on average.

For sequencing of the TCRbeta CDR3 region, genomic DNA was extracted from the sorted cells. TCRbeta CDR3 regions were sequenced using the immunoSEQ Assay. TCRdb took over this immuneACCESS table, retaining in-frame rearrangements with V and J assigned. Such tables are incomplete; in checked studies, under half of the missing clones stem from an unresolved V gene, and the remainder is unexplained. The sample table lists under 13,000 clones, around 70% of them with a count of one. The ten largest clones take up 35% of the sample. The V and J segments used are TRBV11-2 and TRBJ2-3; TRBD2 matches 14 bases in the middle. The source is an adult with an advanced solid tumor such as melanoma, head and neck, liver or kidney cancer. Sequencing used CD4+ or CD8+ T cells sorted from blood, obtained in a trial of the OX40 agonist ivuxolimab. The nucleotide sequence is TGTGCCAAGCCGGGACTAGCGGGAGCAGGGGATACGCAGTATTTT. Translated, it reads CAKPGLAGAGDTQYF.